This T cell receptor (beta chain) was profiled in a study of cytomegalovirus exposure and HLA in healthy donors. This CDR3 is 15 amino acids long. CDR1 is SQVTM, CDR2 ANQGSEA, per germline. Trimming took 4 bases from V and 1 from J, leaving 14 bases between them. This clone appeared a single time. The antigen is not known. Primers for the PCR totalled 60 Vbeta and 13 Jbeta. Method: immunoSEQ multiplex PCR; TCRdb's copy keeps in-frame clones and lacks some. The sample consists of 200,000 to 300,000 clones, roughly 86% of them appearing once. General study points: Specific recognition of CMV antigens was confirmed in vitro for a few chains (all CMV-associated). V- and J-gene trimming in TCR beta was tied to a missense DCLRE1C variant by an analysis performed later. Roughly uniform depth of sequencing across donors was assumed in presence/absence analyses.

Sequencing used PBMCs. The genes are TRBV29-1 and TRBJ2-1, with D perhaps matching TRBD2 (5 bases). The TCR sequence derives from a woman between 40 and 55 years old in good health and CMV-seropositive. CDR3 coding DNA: TGCAGCGTTGGGGATTCAAGGGAGTCCTACAATGAGCAGTTCTTC. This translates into CSVGDSRESYNEQFF.